One and the same sample provided the 24 T cell receptor beta chains below, sequenced in a study of CXCR3-negative and CXCR3-positive naive CD8 T cells. Findings and caveats of the study: Compared with CXCR3-negative naive cells, CXCR3-positive naive cells showed more hydrophobic TRB CDR3s.

UMI labels and 5' RACE were used to prepare the TRB cDNA libraries. For each CDR3 protein, TCRdb gives one entry from its re-call of the 5' RACE reads, without DNA. The sample includes fewer than 90,000 distinct CDR3 sequences. For these receptors, no antigen is known. The sequencing sample was made of naive CXCR3+ CD8+ T cells from blood. Subset: CD45RO-CCR7+CD27+CD95- naive CD8+ T cells expressing CXCR3 (TNR3+). The origin of the receptors is a human donor in good health. Some clones in this sample may be carry-over from other donors' samples.

J is TRBJ2-7 and V is TRBV12-3 or TRBV12-4; TCRdb's D call of TRBD1 is untestable without DNA. The CDR3 spans 13 residues. Here the CDR3 reads CASSLRGANEQYF.

The chain uses TRBV19 and TRBJ1-2; TCRdb indicates TRBD1, and absent DNA this call remains unverified. Germline CDR1 LNHDA, CDR2 SQIVND (reference sequence). CDR3 size: 14 residues. The CDR3 region is CASTPAGSNYGYTF.

The J gene is TRBJ2-2, the V gene TRBV27; the TRBD1 assignment by TCRdb is unverifiable without DNA. The CDR3 is 16 residues long. The germline V gene encodes CDR1 MNHEY and CDR2 SMNVEV (reference sequence). This CDR3 is CASSLSGTGHTGELFF.

The chain couples TRBV7-6 to TRBJ2-7; there is no DNA to check the TCRdb D call of TRBD2. The CDR3 has 14 residues. CDR1 and CDR2 from the germline V gene are SGHVS and FNYEAQ. The CDR3 spells CAVGGSYSPLEQYF. The full variable domain, in which reference TRBV7-6 and TRBJ2-7 provide the parts outside the CDR3, is GAGVSQSPRYKVTKRGQDVALRCDPISGHVSLYWYRQALGQGPEFLTYFNYEAQQDKSGLPNDRFSAERPEGSISTLTIQRTEQRDSAMYRCAVGGSYSPLEQYFGPGTRLTVT.

The chain recombines TRBV28 with TRBJ2-3; TCRdb returns TRBD2, unconfirmable since there is no DNA. Germline CDR1 and CDR2: MDHEN and SYDVKM. This CDR3 comprises 14 residues. This CDR3 reads CASLGTPATDTQYF.

The J gene is TRBJ1-5, the V gene TRBV20-1; as DNA is missing, the TRBD1 call by TCRdb cannot be tested. In germline, CDR1 is DFQATT, CDR2 SNEGSKA (reference sequence). CDR3 size: 15 residues. The CDR3 sequence: CSAKPDRGLNQPQHF.

The chain links TRBV28 to TRBJ2-7; TCRdb lists TRBD2, though no DNA is available to test this call. CDR3 length equals 14 residues. Per germline, CDR1 MDHEN and CDR2 SYDVKM. Here the CDR3 reads CASSLNSASYEQYF. Filled out from reference TRBV28 and TRBJ2-7, the complete variable domain reads DVKVTQSSRYLVKRTGEKVFLECVQDMDHENMFWYRQDPGLGLRLIYFSYDVKMKEKGDIPEGYSVSREKKERFSLILESASTNQTSMYLCASSLNSASYEQYFGPGTRLTVT.

This chain links TRBV6-1 with TRBJ2-2; TCRdb's D gene call, TRBD1, goes unchecked for lack of DNA. This CDR3 contains 13 residues. Germline V lookup: CDR1 MNHNS, CDR2 SASEGT. The CDR3: CASSPQAGRELFF.

This chain links TRBV28 with TRBJ2-7. Germline V gives CDR1 MDHEN, CDR2 SYDVKM. CDR3 length: 12 amino acids. The CDR3 loop is CASSFESYEQYF.

This chain joins TRBV29-1 and TRBJ2-2; TCRdb's assignment of TRBD1 cannot be checked, as there is no DNA. The CDR3 extends over 14 amino acids. Germline V gives CDR1 SQVTM, CDR2 ANQGSEA. The CDR3 sequence is CSVETGSNTGELFF.

The chain uses TRBV5-4 and TRBJ2-1. This CDR3 spans 14 amino acids. Germline V gives CDR1 SGHNT, CDR2 YYREEE (reference sequence). The CDR3 here is CASSLAGRGNEQFF.

The genes are TRBV6-6 and TRBJ1-5; the D gene TCRdb calls, TRBD1, cannot be checked with no DNA. The CDR3 length is 19 residues. Looked up from germline, CDR1 is MNHNY and CDR2 is SVGAGI (reference sequence). The CDR3 loop reads CASSYLMQGRGLGNQPQHF.

The genes are TRBV12-3 or TRBV12-4 and TRBJ2-2. The CDR3 is 15 residues long. CDR3 sequence reads: CASSFGPVTLGELFF.

The chain carries TRBV7-8 and TRBJ1-5. CDR1 and CDR2 from the germline V gene are SGHVS and FQNEAQ. This CDR3 spans 16 amino acids. CDR3 region: CASSSGPLGGNQPQHF.

This chain connects TRBV27 to TRBJ2-4. The CDR3 covers 13 residues. Germline CDR1 and CDR2: MNHEY and SMNVEV (reference sequence). This CDR3 reads CASSLGSQNIQYF.

The chain carries TRBV6-1 and TRBJ2-2; TCRdb indicates TRBD2, and absent DNA this call remains unverified. Per germline, CDR1 MNHNS and CDR2 SASEGT. There are 15 residues in the CDR3. CDR3 sequence: CASSEPSGVSGELFF.

The V gene is TRBV5-1, the J gene TRBJ2-7. The CDR3 extends over 13 amino acids. CDR1 is SGHRS, CDR2 YFSETQ, per germline. The CDR3 sequence is CASSLVQNYEQYF.

The rearrangement links TRBV4-3 to TRBJ2-5. Germline V gene data show CDR1 as LGHNA and CDR2 as YSLEER. This CDR3 region has 13 residues. The CDR3 loop is CASSQDESKTQYF.

The chain uses TRBV6-6 and TRBJ1-1. The CDR3 runs 15 residues. Germline assignment: CDR1 MNHNY and CDR2 SVGAGI (reference sequence). The CDR3 protein is CASSAYNVRITEAFF.

The genes are TRBV14 and TRBJ2-3; TCRdb outputs TRBD1, but without DNA this stays unchecked. Germline assignment: CDR1 SGHDN and CDR2 FVKESK. The CDR3 extends over 15 amino acids. CDR3 region: CASSHGQASTDTQYF.

The V call is TRBV6-2 or TRBV6-3, the J call TRBJ2-1; TCRdb lists TRBD2, though no DNA is available to test this call. Looked up from germline, CDR1 is MNHEY and CDR2 is SVGEGT. This CDR3 is built from 17 residues. The chain's CDR3 is CASSRGLAGGPYNEQFF.

V is TRBV3-1 and J is TRBJ2-3; checking the TCRdb D call of TRBD1 is not possible without DNA. This CDR3 region has 15 residues. Germline loops: CDR1 LGHDT, CDR2 YNNKEL (reference sequence). The CDR3 protein is CASSQTGFSADTQYF.

Here the CDR3 reads CASSLVRDTEAFF. The gene calls are TRBV5-1 and TRBJ1-1. The CDR3 is made up of 13 amino acids. Germline CDR1 is SGHRS and CDR2 is YFSETQ.

The genes are TRBV5-1 and TRBJ2-7; the TRBD1 assignment by TCRdb is unverifiable without DNA. The germline CDR1 and CDR2 sequences are SGHRS and YFSETQ. The CDR3 totals 15 residues. The CDR3 is CASSFSGTGGYEQYF.